The subject of this entry is one TCR beta chain. The antigen is not known. Eight cDNA synthesis reactions were run for every sample. For each CDR3 protein, TCRdb gives one entry from its re-call of the 5' RACE reads, without DNA. The sample's table shows some 90,000 distinct CDR3 sequences. This entry belongs to a study of monozygotic twins with inflammatory bowel disease. Study-wide points: The authors found no support for a single strong IBD-associated signal or clonotype.

Material: blood. This sequence originates from a human donor with ulcerative colitis or Crohn's disease, or a healthy co-twin of an affected twin (not recorded which).

CDR3 region: CASTPPGDTEAFF. The rearrangement links TRBV12-3 or TRBV12-4 to TRBJ1-1; checking the TCRdb D call of TRBD1 is not possible without DNA. This CDR3 region has 13 residues.